These 23 T cell receptor beta chains came from one sample sequenced in a study of identical twins. TCRdb re-derived calls from the 5' RACE reads in MiXCR, one entry per CDR3 protein. The data hold under 300,000 distinct CDR3 sequences, with over 12% observed a single time. Source material: memory (CD45RO+) T cells sorted from blood. The receptors were gathered from a woman under 30 in good health.

The chain couples TRBV10-3 to TRBJ2-7, with D tentatively TRBD1 (6 bases). The CDR3 is made up of 16 amino acids. In germline, CDR1 is ENHRY, CDR2 SYGVKD. Trimming shortened V by 4 bases and J by 6 bases, and 22 bases separated the two germline ends. CDR3 sequence: CAISGYTGIQIREQYF. For the CDR3, the DNA is TGTGCCATCAGTGGGTATACAGGGATCCAGATTCGCGAGCAGTACTTC.

This clonotype has just a few counts. The chain uses TRBV6-2 or TRBV6-3 and TRBJ2-3, with D perhaps TRBD1 (5 bases). Trimming removed 4 bases from V and 6 bases from J, with 8 bases in between. There are 12 residues in the CDR3. Germline CDR1 MNHEY, CDR2 SVGEGT. The CDR3 spells CASSSHRDTQYF. CDR3 in DNA: TGTGCCAGCAGTTCCCACAGGGATACGCAGTATTTT.

The chain carries TRBV7-9 and TRBJ1-2, with D unresolved. The CDR3 extends over 16 amino acids. From germline, CDR1 is SEHNR and CDR2 FQNEAQ (reference sequence). The germline V and J ends were trimmed by 5 bases and 2 bases, with 18 bases remaining between them. CDR3 protein: CASSRTESWQNYGYTF. The CDR3 DNA follows: TGTGCCAGCAGCCGAACGGAGTCCTGGCAAAACTATGGCTACACCTTC.

This clonotype has just a few counts. This rearrangement joins TRBV5-5 to TRBJ1-1; D gene unclear. The CDR3 runs 13 residues. The ends were cut back, 9 bases at V and 2 bases at J, with 14 bases in the middle. From germline, CDR1 is SGHKS and CDR2 YYEKEE (reference sequence). In DNA, the CDR3 is TGTGCCATGGGCACCGTCGACAACACTGAAGCTTTCTTT. This encodes CAMGTVDNTEAFF. The entire variable domain, with the rest obtained from reference TRBV5-5 and TRBJ1-1, is as follows: DAGVTQSPTHLIKTRGQQVTLRCSPISGHKSVSWYQQVLGQGPQFIFQYYEKEERGRGNFPDRFSARQFPNYSSELNVNALLLGDSALYLCAMGTVDNTEAFFGQGTRLTVV.

The chain uses TRBV7-6 and TRBJ2-3; no clear D gene. The CDR3 runs 15 residues. Trimming stripped 2 bases from V and 1 base from J, with 10 bases between. CDR1 and CDR2 from the germline V gene are SGHVS and FNYEAQ. The CDR3 here is CASSLLGERTDTQYF. The CDR3 nucleotides read TGTGCCAGCAGCTTACTTGGGGAACGCACAGATACGCAGTATTTT.

At least ten counts were recorded for this clonotype. The chain has TRBV12-3 or TRBV12-4 and TRBJ2-2; 11 nucleotides align to TRBD2. CDR3 length equals 19 residues. Unmatched junction bases numbered 11, after V lost 5 bases and J lost 0 bases. CDR3 protein: CASSLQMGLAVPNTGELFF. CDR3 bases: TGTGCCAGCAGTCTGCAGATGGGACTAGCGGTACCGAACACCGGGGAGCTGTTTTTT.

Notes on this clonotype: One base away lies a much larger clone, so this may be a sequencing read error. This CDR3 fails to terminate in the conserved phenylalanine or tryptophan, so it likely reflects a read error. The genes are TRBV29-1 and TRBJ2-7, with D tentatively TRBD1 or TRBD2 (5 bases each). V lost 7 bases, J lost 5 bases, and 15 bases lay in between. The germline CDR1 and CDR2 sequences are SQVTM and ANQGSEA. CDR3 length: 12 residues. CDR3 region: CSGQGTGHEQYS. CDR3 sequence (DNA): TGCAGCGGACAAGGGACGGGCCACGAGCAGTACTCC.

This clonotype showed up many times. The V gene is TRBV5-1, the J gene TRBJ1-1; D unresolved. CDR1 and CDR2 from the germline V gene are SGHRS and YFSETQ. This CDR3 has 14 amino acids. Between the trimmed V and J ends, which lost 3 bases and 6 bases, there was a span of 15 bases. The chain's CDR3 is CASSWTPGLPEAFF. Written as DNA, the CDR3 is TGCGCCAGCAGCTGGACCCCCGGGTTGCCTGAAGCTTTCTTT.

The table lists this clonotype with a few counts. This sequence joins TRBV4-2 and TRBJ2-1, with TRBD2 matching over 10 bases. V lost 0 bases, J lost 8 bases, and 4 bases stayed unmatched. The CDR3 extends over 15 amino acids. Per germline, CDR1 LGHNA and CDR2 YNFKEQ. The CDR3 DNA reads as TGTGCCAGCAGCCAAGAGGGCAGCGGGAGGGATGAGCAGTTCTTC. Protein product: CASSQEGSGRDEQFF.

This clonotype was detected only a few times. The V and J genes are TRBV7-2 and TRBJ2-1; 9 positions match TRBD2. The CDR3 extends over 15 amino acids. The V segment lost 6 bases and the J segment 9 bases; nucleotides outside the gene matches: 12. Germline CDR1 is SGHTA and CDR2 is FQGNSA. The CDR3 nucleotides are TGTGCCAGCAGATTCCGGACTAGCGACGGGGGTGAGCAGTTCTTC. Residues: CASRFRTSDGGEQFF.

This clonotype was seen only a few times. The chain recombines TRBV20-1 with TRBJ2-1; TRBD2 matches at 10 bases. Germline-derived CDR1 and CDR2 are DFQATT and SNEGSKA (reference sequence). There are 15 residues in the CDR3. The V segment lost 5 bases and the J segment 9 bases; nucleotides outside the gene matches: 13. The CDR3 nucleotides read TGCAGTGCTCCCCTCCTAGCGGGGGCGGGGGGTGAGCAGTTCTTC. It codes for CSAPLLAGAGGEQFF.

This clonotype was detected only a few times. The V gene is TRBV18, the J gene TRBJ2-2; 11 bases fit TRBD2. The germline CDR1 and CDR2 sequences are KGHSH and LQKENI. Trimming took 3 bases from V and 2 from J; bases not matched to a gene: 5. This CDR3 has 17 residues. CDR3 nucleotide sequence: TGTGCCAGCTCACCCTACACTAGCGGGAGAAACACCGGGGAGCTGTTTTTT. Protein product: CASSPYTSGRNTGELFF. Full variable domain (remainder filled in from reference TRBV18 and TRBJ2-2): NAGVMQNPRHLVRRRGQEARLRCSPMKGHSHVYWYRQLPEEGLKFMVYLQKENIIDESGMPKERFSAEFPKEGPSILRIQQVVRGDSAAYFCASSPYTSGRNTGELFFGEGSRLTVL.

This clonotype was seen a few times. The rearrangement uses TRBV20-1 and TRBJ2-7; TRBD2 matches at 10 bases. Per germline, CDR1 DFQATT and CDR2 SNEGSKA (reference sequence). CDR3 length: 14 amino acids. V lost 6 bases and J lost 6; bases outside the gene matches: 11. The CDR3 here is CSAKISGRAPEQYF. CDR3 sequence (DNA): TGCAGTGCGAAAATAAGCGGGAGGGCCCCCGAGCAGTACTTC.

The chain carries TRBV5-1 and TRBJ1-1; 8 nucleotides match TRBD1. Germline CDR1 is SGHRS and CDR2 is YFSETQ. The J segment lost 4 bases and the V segment lost 1 base, leaving 3 bases of the junction unmatched. The CDR3 sequence is 14 residues long. The CDR3, as DNA: TGCGCCAGCAGCTTGCAGGGGGCTATCACTGAAGCTTTCTTT. Residues: CASSLQGAITEAFF.

The chain has TRBV5-1 and TRBJ2-2, with TRBD1 as a possible D gene (6 bases). The germline V gene encodes CDR1 SGHRS and CDR2 YFSETQ. Trimming stripped 2 bases from V and 7 bases from J, with 9 bases between. The CDR3 sequence is 13 residues long. Here the CDR3 reads CASSFQGFGELFF. DNA for the CDR3: TGCGCCAGCAGCTTCCAGGGGTTCGGGGAGCTGTTTTTT.

This clonotype was observed a single time. The chain employs TRBV15 and TRBJ2-7; possibly TRBD1 for D (5 bases). V was pared by 4 bases and J by 2 bases, with 9 bases between. CDR3 length: 13 residues. CDR1 LNHNV and CDR2 YYDKDF come from the germline V gene (reference sequence). CDR3 sequence reads: CATSIQAAYEQYF. DNA for the CDR3: TGTGCCACCAGCATACAGGCGGCCTACGAGCAGTACTTC.

This clonotype occurred many times. This chain links TRBV7-2 with TRBJ2-5; 10 bases are a match to TRBD2. This CDR3 has 16 amino acids. Germline V gene sequence: CDR1 SGHTA, CDR2 FQGNSA. The V segment lost 1 base and the J segment 2 bases; nucleotides outside the gene matches: 4. The CDR3 loop is CASSLGASGGQETQYF. CDR3 bases: TGTGCCAGCAGCTTAGGTGCTAGCGGGGGACAAGAGACCCAGTACTTC.

This clonotype was seen only a few times. V gene TRBV6-1 combines with J gene TRBJ2-5, with 7 nucleotides matching TRBD1. Germline CDR1 reads MNHNS; CDR2 reads SASEGT. This CDR3 contains 14 residues. With 1 base clipped from V and 4 bases from J, the junction kept 3 bases outside the gene matches. The CDR3 DNA sequence: TGTGCCAGCAGTGAAGGGGACAGTAGAGAGACCCAGTACTTC. Residues: CASSEGDSRETQYF.

This clonotype occurred a few times. CDR3 coding DNA: TGTGCCACCATTGATCGGAGGGCTGGGGCCAACGTCCTGACTTTC. Protein: CATIDRRAGANVLTF. The V gene is TRBV6-1, the J gene TRBJ2-6; D may be TRBD2 (6 bases). The V end lost 10 bases, the J end lost 2 bases, and 15 bases lay between the germline ends. Germline V gene sequence: CDR1 MNHNS, CDR2 SASEGT. The CDR3 length is 15 residues.

The rearrangement joins TRBV20-1 to TRBJ1-3; maybe TRBD1 (6 bases). Germline CDR1 is DFQATT and CDR2 is SNEGSKA (reference sequence). Trimming took 7 bases from V and 2 from J, leaving 9 bases between them. The CDR3 has 12 amino acids. Here the CDR3 reads CSVRQAGNTIYF. The CDR3 nucleotides read TGCAGTGTAAGACAGGCTGGAAACACCATATATTTT.

Only a few counts were recorded for this clonotype. The chain joins TRBV20-1 to TRBJ1-5, with D hard to call. In germline, CDR1 is DFQATT, CDR2 SNEGSKA (reference sequence). The CDR3 sequence is 13 residues long. Trimming took off 0 bases at V and 5 bases at J, with 8 bases between the two ends. The CDR3 reads CSARDAVDQPQHF. CDR3 in DNA: TGCAGTGCTAGAGATGCCGTGGATCAGCCCCAGCATTTT.

The gene calls are TRBV11-1 and TRBJ2-1, with D perhaps given as TRBD1 or TRBD2 (6 bases each). The CDR3 has 15 residues. CDR1 is SGHAT and CDR2 is FQDESV in the germline V gene (reference sequence). Trimming removed 4 bases from V and 7 bases from J, with 17 bases in between. The DNA of the CDR3 is TGTGCCAGCAGCTCCCCCGGGAGAGGGGGAAATGAGCAGTTCTTC. Translated: CASSSPGRGGNEQFF.

A few counts support this clonotype. A read error may produce the germline difference seen at one junction end. The V gene is TRBV7-7, the J gene TRBJ2-2; possibly TRBD2 for D (6 bases). The CDR3 loop spans 14 amino acids. Germline CDR1 is SSHAT and CDR2 is FNYEAQ (reference sequence). The CDR3 spells CASSRDLATGELFF. Here the CDR3 DNA reads TGTGCTAGCAGCCGCGACCTAGCGACCGGGGAGCTGTTTTTT.